These T cell receptor beta chains were read from a single sample in a study of cytomegalovirus exposure and HLA in healthy donors. Profiled with immunoSEQ multiplex PCR; TCRdb holds only in-frame clones, not every one. The sample includes fewer than 200,000 clones, around 82% of them seen just once. Sequences were obtained from PBMCs. All receptors come from a man aged 60-69 years in good health and CMV-seronegative. CDR3s include the opening cysteine and the closing phenylalanine or tryptophan. A D gene is named only where the DNA matches it firmly. Expanded clones are given a class, and other clones once, few, many or no size at all.

j_gene | v_gene | d_gene | abundance | CDR3nt | CDR3aa
TRBJ2-1 | TRBV11-2 | TRBD1 | NA | TGTGCCAGCAGCTTTATTACCGGGACAGGGGGAATTGGGGAGCAGTTCTTC | CASSFITGTGGIGEQFF
TRBJ2-1 | TRBV7-6 | TRBD1 | NA | TGTGCCAGCAGCCACCGACAGGGGAGCTCCTACAATGAGCAGTTCTTC | CASSHRQGSSYNEQFF
TRBJ1-1 | TRBV5-1 | TRBD1 | few | TGCGCCAGCAGCTTGGACAGGGGGAACACTGAAGCTTTCTTT | CASSLDRGNTEAFF
TRBJ2-3 | TRBV7-8 | NA | NA | TGTGCCAGCAGCCCTAGCTTGGGGGCAGGGGATACGCAGTATTTT | CASSPSLGAGDTQYF
TRBJ2-7 | TRBV9 | TRBD1 | NA | TGTGCCAGCAGCGTAGGGCAGGGGGCGAGGTACGAGCAGTACTTC | CASSVGQGARYEQYF
TRBJ2-7 | TRBV30 | TRBD2 | NA | TGTGCCTGGAGCCTTTATAGCGGGTCCTACTCCTACGAGCAGTACTTC | CAWSLYSGSYSYEQYF
TRBJ2-3 | TRBV7-3 | TRBD2 | NA | TGTGCCAGCAGCTTAGGTATAACTAGCGGATCCACAGATACGCAGTATTTT | CASSLGITSGSTDTQYF
TRBJ1-6 | TRBV10-2 | NA | NA | TGCGCCAGCAGTGACAGAGGGAATTCACCCCTCCACTTT | CASSDRGNSPLHF
TRBJ1-2 | TRBV4-2 | NA | NA | TGTGCCAGCAGCCAAGAGACATCGGTCTATGGCTACACCTTC | CASSQETSVYGYTF
TRBJ1-2 | TRBV9 | NA | NA | TGTGCCAGCAGCGTTACCAGTCTCTATGGCTACACCTTC | CASSVTSLYGYTF
TRBJ2-7 | TRBV4-1 | TRBD1 | NA | TGCGCCAGCAGCCAAGGGACAGGGGGACCCAACCTCCCCGAGCAGTACTTC | CASSQGTGGPNLPEQYF
TRBJ1-5 | TRBV2 | NA | NA | TGTGCCAGCAACAGGGAACTAAATCAGCCCCAGCATTTT | CASNRELNQPQHF
TRBJ2-6 | TRBV2 | NA | NA | TGTGCCAGCAGGGCAAGCAGGGGCTCTGGGGCCAACGTCCTGACTTTC | CASRASRGSGANVLTF
TRBJ2-7 | TRBV6-5 | NA | NA | TGTGCCAGCAGTTACTCGAACTCGGGAGTGAACGAGCAGTACTTC | CASSYSNSGVNEQYF
TRBJ1-3 | TRBV7-2 | NA | once | TGTGCCAGCAGCTTAGTCGGGAACTCTGGAAACACCATATATTTT | CASSLVGNSGNTIYF
TRBJ1-2 | TRBV5-1 | NA | NA | TGCGCCAGCAGCCCACTACAGGGATCGTATGGCTACACCTTC | CASSPLQGSYGYTF
TRBJ1-6 | TRBV27 | TRBD1 | once | TGTGCCAGCAGTCTCAGGGGGCATAATTCACCCCTCCCCTTT | CASSLRGHNSPLPF